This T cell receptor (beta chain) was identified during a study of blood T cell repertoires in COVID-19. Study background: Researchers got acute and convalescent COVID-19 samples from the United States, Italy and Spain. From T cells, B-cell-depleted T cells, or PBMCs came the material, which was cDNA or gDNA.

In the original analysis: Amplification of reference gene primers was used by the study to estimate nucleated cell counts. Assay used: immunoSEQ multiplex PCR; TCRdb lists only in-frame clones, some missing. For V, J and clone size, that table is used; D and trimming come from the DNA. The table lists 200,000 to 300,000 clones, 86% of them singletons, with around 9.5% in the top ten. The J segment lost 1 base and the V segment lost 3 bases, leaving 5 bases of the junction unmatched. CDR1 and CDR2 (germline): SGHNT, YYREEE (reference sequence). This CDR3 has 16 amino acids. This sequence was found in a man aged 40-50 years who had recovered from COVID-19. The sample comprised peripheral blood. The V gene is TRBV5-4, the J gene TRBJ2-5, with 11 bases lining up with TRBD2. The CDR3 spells CASSSASGGSQETQYF. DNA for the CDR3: TGTGCCAGCAGCTCTGCTAGCGGGGGGTCCCAAGAGACCCAGTACTTC.